A single sample gave rise to the 15 T cell receptor beta chains below, sequenced in a study of molecular identifiers for immune sequencing clone quantification. MiXCR, applied by TCRdb to the PCR reads, yields one record per CDR3 protein. Altogether over 600,000 distinct CDR3 sequences are present, about 20% being singletons, with the ten largest covering roughly 0.83%. The sequencing sample was made of naive CD8+ T cells from blood, with Jurkat cell RNA spiked in. Sample subset: FACS-sorted CD8+CD4-CCR7+CD45RA+ naive T cells. The receptors stem from a human donor in good health. Some libraries in this study had Jurkat cell RNA spiked in.

The table lists this clonotype with many counts. The chain has TRBV28 and TRBJ2-4; possible D gene TRBD2, 5 bases. The CDR3 runs 13 residues. Trimming pared 8 bases from V and 0 bases from J, leaving 8 bases between. Germline V gene data show CDR1 as MDHEN and CDR2 as SYDVKM. The CDR3, as DNA: TGTGCCAGCCGGGGTCTAGCCAAAAACATTCAGTACTTC. This gives the protein CASRGLAKNIQYF.

As to this clonotype: This could be a read error, since a much larger clone is one nucleotide away. This chain links TRBV28 with TRBJ2-1; the D gene could be TRBD1 or TRBD2 (5 bases each). The CDR3 is 13 amino acids. The germline gives CDR1 MDHEN, CDR2 SYDVKM. The DNA of the CDR3 is TGTGTCAGCAGTACCGGGACGTTTCCCGCGGAGTTCTTC. It translates to CVSSTGTFPAEFF.

This clonotype was seen repeatedly, ten times or more. The chain joins TRBV12-3 or TRBV12-4 to TRBJ2-5, with 10 bases that match TRBD2. V lost 3 bases and J lost 1; bases outside the gene matches: 5. This CDR3 has 16 amino acids. CDR3 amino acids: CASSFGASGSQETQYF. For the CDR3, the DNA is TGTGCCAGCAGTTTCGGAGCTAGCGGGAGCCAAGAGACCCAGTACTTC.

This clonotype occurred many times. The chain has TRBV7-2 and TRBJ2-7; 13 bases match TRBD2. The V and J ends lost 3 bases and 6 bases, in that order; junction bases with no gene match: 2. There are 14 residues in the CDR3. CDR1 and CDR2 from the germline V gene are SGHTA and FQGNSA. The CDR3 DNA follows: TGTGCCAGCAGCTTCCGACTAGCGGGGGGCGAGCAGTACTTC. Amino acids: CASSFRLAGGEQYF.

This clonotype was recorded many times. The V gene is TRBV25-1, the J gene TRBJ2-3; 8 bases fit TRBD1. Germline V lookup: CDR1 MGHDK, CDR2 SYGVNS. The CDR3 contains 14 residues. V shed 3 bases, J shed 10 bases, and the junction held 9 bases outside the gene matches. Here the CDR3 reads CASSEDRALGAQYF. DNA for the CDR3: TGTGCCAGCAGTGAGGACAGGGCTCTGGGTGCGCAGTATTTT.

The chain uses TRBV20-1 and TRBJ2-7; weak D call: TRBD2 (6 bases). The V and J ends lost 5 bases and 6 bases respectively, with 14 bases between them. Germline lookup yields CDR1 DFQATT and CDR2 SNEGSKA (reference sequence). The CDR3 runs to 12 residues. CDR3 loop: CSASGTSPEQYF. CDR3 coding DNA: TGCAGTGCTTCTGGGACTTCGCCCGAGCAGTACTTC.

Notes on this clonotype: This sequence may be a read error, since a much larger clone differs from it by one base. The chain recombines TRBV6-5 with TRBJ1-1, with D perhaps matching TRBD1 (6 bases). V was cut by 2 bases and J by 1 base, with 11 bases left in between. Germline V CDR1 and CDR2: MNHEY, SVGAGI. CDR3 size: 15 residues. The CDR3 reads CASSYPGAGNTEAFF. In nucleotides, the CDR3 is TGTGCCAGCAGTTACCCAGGGGCCGGGAACACTGAAGCTTTCTTT.

This chain connects TRBV7-9 to TRBJ2-2; 11 bases align to TRBD2. CDR3 length: 16 residues. Trimming took 5 bases from V and 1 from J; bases not matched to a gene: 3. Germline values: CDR1 SEHNR, CDR2 FQNEAQ (reference sequence). Here the CDR3 reads CASSAGTSGNTGELFF. The CDR3 DNA is TGTGCCAGCAGCGCCGGGACTAGCGGGAACACCGGGGAGCTGTTTTTT.

In this sample, this clonotype turned up many times. The rearrangement joins TRBV20-1 to TRBJ2-7, with TRBD2 identical over 12 bases. Germline lookup yields CDR1 DFQATT and CDR2 SNEGSKA (reference sequence). V shed 6 bases, J shed 3 bases, and the junction held 3 bases outside the gene matches. The CDR3 covers 13 residues. CDR3 DNA sequence: TGCAGTGCCTCGGGACTAGCGGGCTACGAGCAGTACTTC. It is translated as CSASGLAGYEQYF.

The rearrangement joins TRBV27 to TRBJ2-2; D tentatively reads TRBD1 or TRBD2 (5 bases each). Germline V lookup: CDR1 MNHEY, CDR2 SMNVEV (reference sequence). V lost 3 bases to trimming and J lost 6 bases, with 11 bases between them. The CDR3 is 14 amino acids. The CDR3 sequence: CASSFAGTAGELFF. The CDR3 DNA reads as TGTGCCAGCAGTTTTGCAGGGACCGCCGGGGAGCTGTTTTTT.

V gene TRBV12-5 combines with J gene TRBJ1-1; D is possibly TRBD1 (5 bases). V lost 9 bases and J lost 5, with 16 bases in between. The CDR3 extends over 13 amino acids. Germline assignment: CDR1 LGHNT and CDR2 FRNRAP. The CDR3, as DNA: TGTGCTAGCTCCCCGTGGGGGGTAACTGAAGCTTTCTTT. It yields the protein CASSPWGVTEAFF.

J is TRBJ1-2 and V is TRBV10-3; weak D call: TRBD1 (5 bases). The ends were cut back, 0 bases at V and 6 bases at J, with 14 bases in the middle. CDR3 length: 15 residues. Germline CDR1 ENHRY, CDR2 SYGVKD. The CDR3 DNA reads TGTGCCATCAGTGAGTCCATTCTCCAAGGGGATGGCTACACCTTC. Its translation: CAISESILQGDGYTF.

This clonotype was picked up a small number of times. The V and J genes are TRBV15 and TRBJ2-2, with 8 positions matching TRBD1. J lost 5 bases, V lost 6 bases, and 8 bases had no gene match. Germline CDR1 and CDR2: LNHNV and YYDKDF (reference sequence). CDR3 length equals 15 residues. CDR3 amino acids: CATRKDRAGTGELFF. The CDR3 DNA follows: TGTGCCACCAGAAAGGACAGGGCGGGAACCGGGGAGCTGTTTTTT.

This clonotype was recorded at least ten times. The chain is built from TRBV7-2 and TRBJ2-3; the match to TRBD1 covers 9 bases. The CDR3 sequence is 16 residues long. Trimming took 5 bases from V and 5 from J; bases not matched to a gene: 11. The germline V gene encodes CDR1 SGHTA and CDR2 FQGNSA. The CDR3 coding sequence is TGTGCCAGCAGCCTATGGGGACAGGGACGAATAGATACGCAGTATTTT. This codes for CASSLWGQGRIDTQYF.

There are a few counts of this clonotype. This chain links TRBV27 with TRBJ2-5, with D uncertain. This CDR3 has 16 residues. Trimming shortened V by 0 bases and J by 1 base, and 12 bases separated the two germline ends. Germline V gene sequence: CDR1 MNHEY, CDR2 SMNVEV (reference sequence). CDR3 DNA sequence: TGTGCCAGCAGTTTATCGAAGTGGAACGGCCAAGAGACCCAGTACTTC. Translating gives CASSLSKWNGQETQYF.